This TCR beta chain was obtained from a study of shared clonotypes between healthy human individuals. Whole-study findings and limits: A generally larger estimated richness was seen in naive subsets than in memory subsets.

Profiled with immunoSEQ multiplex PCR; TCRdb holds only in-frame clones, not every one. This repertoire shows about 2.1 million clones, just over 90% found once; its top ten account for around 1.7%. This CDR3 comprises 11 residues. CDR1 and CDR2 from the germline V gene are SGDLS and YYNGEE. Trimming took off 1 base at V and 7 bases at J, with 2 bases between the two ends. To note about this clone: The target antigen is unknown.

CD45RO-negative CD8 cells positively selected for CCR7 made up the naive population, which excluded terminally differentiated effector memory CD45RA+ cells. This rearrangement joins TRBV9 to TRBJ1-4; no definite D call. Sequenced sample: naive CD8+ T cells from PBMCs. The origin of this receptor is a man younger than 30 in good health. Some clones in this sample may be carry-over from other donors' samples. CDR3: CASSVLEKLFF. The CDR3 DNA sequence: TGTGCCAGCAGCGTACTTGAAAAACTGTTTTTT. The full variable domain, completed using reference TRBV9 and TRBJ1-4, is DSGVTQTPKHLITATGQRVTLRCSPRSGDLSVYWYQQSLDQGLQFLIQYYNGEERAKGNILERFSAQQFPDLHSELNLSSLELGDSALYFCASSVLEKLFFGSGTQLSVL.